The sequence of this TCR beta chain was determined in a study of blood T cell repertoires in COVID-19. About the study: In each case, the material was cDNA or gDNA derived from T cells, B-cell-depleted T cells, or PBMCs.

Per the original data handling: Amplification of reference gene primers provided the estimated nucleated cell counts. Produced via immunoSEQ multiplex PCR; TCRdb's table is partial and in-frame only. V and J calls and clone size follow that table, whereas D and trimming were derived from the DNA. Of some 140,000 clones in the sample, about 80% were seen once. CDR3 length: 16 amino acids. The J segment lost 5 bases and the V segment lost 3 bases, leaving 6 bases of the junction unmatched. Germline V gene data show CDR1 as LNHDA and CDR2 as SQIVND (reference sequence). Participants, about 18 to 90 years old, spanned around 25 US areas. Cohorts were determined from participant-reported clinical history.

The chain is built from TRBV19 and TRBJ2-5; 13 bases align to TRBD2. Sample: PBMCs or T cells enriched from blood (not recorded which). This clonotype originated in a man aged 50-59 years who had recovered from COVID-19. CDR3 amino acids: CASSIRGTSGAETQYF. The CDR3 DNA is TGTGCCAGTAGTATTAGGGGGACTAGCGGGGCTGAGACCCAGTACTTC.